This is a list of T cell receptor beta chains from one sample in a study of chemoradiotherapy in HPV16-positive cancers. Method: immunoSEQ multiplex PCR; TCRdb's copy keeps in-frame clones and lacks some. The sample records fewer than 10,000 clones, roughly nine tenths being singletons. This specimen was blood, taken from a patient who underwent chemoradiotherapy. These receptors were taken from a human donor with HPV-associated anogenital cancer. Both conserved end residues are part of each CDR3. The D gene is left open where the match is weak.

CDR3: CASSYLRSGRYEQYF
D: -
J: TRBJ2-7
V: TRBV6-5

CDR3: CASSIAFQNYEQYF
D: -
J: TRBJ2-7
V: TRBV7-9

CDR3: CAWAQAGRNNYGYTF
D: -
J: TRBJ1-2
V: TRBV30

CDR3: CASSQGQNDNEQFF
D: -
J: TRBJ2-1
V: TRBV4-1

CDR3: CASSFSGAETDTQYF
D: TRBD2
J: TRBJ2-3
V: TRBV5-1

CDR3: CSVATGKTPNQPQHF
D: TRBD1
J: TRBJ1-5
V: TRBV29-1

CDR3: CASSLVPGEETQYF
D: -
J: TRBJ2-5
V: TRBV5-1

CDR3: CASSLEDRGRWGGYTF
D: TRBD1
J: TRBJ1-2
V: TRBV7-2

CDR3: CASSLDGVGELFF
D: -
J: TRBJ2-2
V: TRBV5-1

CDR3: CASSRDRRGSDTQYF
D: -
J: TRBJ2-3
V: TRBV13

CDR3: CASTWRQGSQPQHF
D: TRBD1
J: TRBJ1-5
V: TRBV2

CDR3: CASSLAGQKETQYF
D: TRBD1
J: TRBJ2-5
V: TRBV5-1

CDR3: CASSIDPKNKNTEAFF
D: -
J: TRBJ1-1
V: TRBV19

CDR3: CASSIGQKHNQPQHF
D: -
J: TRBJ1-5
V: TRBV19

CDR3: CASIWSTEAFF
D: -
J: TRBJ1-1
V: TRBV6-6

CDR3: CASSLGQEYNEQFF
D: -
J: TRBJ2-1
V: TRBV5-1

CDR3: CASSPRDNTEAFF
D: -
J: TRBJ1-1
V: TRBV18

CDR3: CASSLEGATDTQYF
D: -
J: TRBJ2-3
V: TRBV5-4

CDR3: CASSLPQGYNSPLHF
D: -
J: TRBJ1-6
V: TRBV7-9

CDR3: CASSPGQENYGYTF
D: -
J: TRBJ1-2
V: TRBV28

CDR3: CSVEGGLGVETQYF
D: TRBD2
J: TRBJ2-5
V: TRBV29-1

CDR3: CASSLGPGGAGTRTDTQYF
D: TRBD2
J: TRBJ2-3
V: TRBV7-6

CDR3: CSSRQGASSSTDTQYF
D: TRBD1
J: TRBJ2-3
V: TRBV29-1